What follows are 28 T cell receptor beta chains derived from one specimen sequenced in a study of T cell clonality in common variable immunodeficiency. The data were produced by immunoSEQ multiplex PCR, yet TCRdb's version contains in-frame clones alone and is incomplete. This sample has around 45,000 clones and no singletons, with roughly 6% in the ten largest. Sequencing was carried out using peripheral blood mononuclear cells. These receptors were obtained from a person aged 18-70 years in good health.

This clone was found many times. The sequenced CDR3 bases are TGTGCCAGAAAGGCAGGGCTACTGGATGGC. This encodes CARKAGLLDG. The full CDR3 reads CARKAGLLDGYTF. V usage is TRBV30 and J usage is TRBJ1-2; D possibly corresponds to TRBD1 (5 bases). The DNA ends 3 residues before the CDR3 does, and the rest of the CDR3 is filled in from the germline J gene. Germline assignment: CDR1 GTSNPN and CDR2 SVGIG (reference sequence). V lost 8 bases, J lost 6 bases, and 19 bases lay in between. This CDR3 region has 13 residues.

This clone was recorded a few times. The read ends 3 residues shy of where the CDR3 ends; the end is completed using the germline J gene. The chain carries TRBV30 and TRBJ1-4; 9 bases are shared with TRBD1. CDR3 length: 14 residues. CDR1 and CDR2 (germline): GTSNPN, SVGIG (reference sequence). The CDR3 here is CAWNGQGRNSPLFF. CDR3 DNA (partial): TGTGCCTGGAACGGACAGGGGAGGAATTCACCA.

This clone was seen many times. The CDR3 extends 3 residues past the end of the read, so its final part is completed from the germline J gene. This chain connects TRBV28 to TRBJ2-5, with TRBD2 identical over 8 bases. The germline gives CDR1 MDHEN, CDR2 SYDVKM. CDR3 length: 16 amino acids. With 4 bases clipped from V and 1 base from J, the junction kept 8 bases outside the gene matches. Partial CDR3 DNA: TGTGCCAGCAGTTCCCAAGCGGGGGAGATCCAAGAGACC. Translated, it gives CASSSQAGEIQET. The whole CDR3 is CASSSQAGEIQETQYF.

This clone is medium-sized by share. Read coverage stops 3 residues before the CDR3 terminus; the germline J gene supplies the remainder. The chain carries TRBV18 and TRBJ2-3; D remains ambiguous. Germline V CDR1 and CDR2: KGHSH, LQKENI. This CDR3 spans 12 amino acids. The ends were cut back, 3 bases at V and 6 bases at J, with 7 bases in the middle. CDR3 DNA, as far as it was read: TGTGCCAGCTCACCCTTCGGGGATACG. This encodes CASSPFGDT. The CDR3 reads in full as CASSPFGDTQYF.

This clone appeared a few times. The read finishes 3 residues shy of the CDR3 end, and the germline J gene is used to complete it. The chain couples TRBV18 to TRBJ2-2; 7 bases map to TRBD1. The CDR3 consists of 15 residues. Germline values: CDR1 KGHSH, CDR2 LQKENI. The CDR3 loop reads CASSSLRTGNEKLFF. The covered CDR3 bases are TGTGCCAGCTCATCGCTAAGGACAGGTAATGAAAAG.

In its sample, this clone was seen a few times. CDR3 sequence reads: CASSPHRTQNDYTF. Partial CDR3 DNA: TGTGCCAGCTCACCACACCGGACTCAAAATGAC. The chain combines TRBV18 with TRBJ1-2; D not certain. With the read ending 3 residues before the CDR3 end, the germline J gene is used to fill in that end. CDR3 length: 14 amino acids. The V gene's germline CDR1 is KGHSH and CDR2 LQKENI.

This clone was counted many times. The CDR3 extends 3 residues past the end of the read, so its final part is completed from the germline J gene. The rearrangement uses TRBV19 and TRBJ2-1; TRBD1 aligns across 10 bases. Unmatched junction bases numbered 3, after V lost 1 base and J lost 6 bases. Germline CDR1 LNHDA, CDR2 SQIVND (reference sequence). The CDR3 runs 15 residues. The CDR3 bases that were read are TGTGCCAGTAGTATAGGAGGGACAGGGGTCAATGAG. It codes for CASSIGGTGVNE. The complete CDR3 sequence is CASSIGGTGVNEQFF.

Concerning this clone: The DNA ends 3 residues before the CDR3 does, and the rest of the CDR3 is filled in from the germline J gene. This sequence joins TRBV11-2 and TRBJ2-1; D might be TRBD1 (6 bases). Trimming removed 1 base at V and 8 bases at J, with 15 bases between. The CDR3 totals 15 residues. CDR1 and CDR2 (germline): SGHAT, FQNNGV. Incomplete CDR3 DNA: TGTGCCAGCAGCTTAGGTTTGACAGGTCAACATGAG. The encoded protein is CASSLGLTGQHE. The CDR3 in its entirety is CASSLGLTGQHEQFF. The whole variable domain, remainder taken from reference TRBV11-2 and TRBJ2-1, is EAGVAQSPRYKIIEKRQSVAFWCNPISGHATLYWYQQILGQGPKLLIQFQNNGVVDDSQLPKDRFSAERLKGVDSTLKIQPAKLEDSAVYLCASSLGLTGQHEQFFGPGTRLTVL.

The table lists this clone with many counts. The read ends 3 residues early relative to the CDR3; the germline J gene fills the gap. V gene TRBV7-2 combines with J gene TRBJ1-1, with no clear D. Germline V gives CDR1 SGHTA, CDR2 FQGNSA. CDR3 length equals 13 residues. The sequenced part of the CDR3 DNA is TGTGCCAGCAGCGGCGACACGTTGTCGGAG. This codes for CASSGDTLSE. The full CDR3 protein reads CASSGDTLSEAFF.

This clone came up many times. From the germline J gene comes the end of the CDR3, since the read stops 3 residues before it. The V gene is TRBV10-3, the J gene TRBJ1-5; no reliable D call. The CDR3 totals 17 residues. Germline V CDR1 and CDR2: ENHRY, SYGVKD. Trimming took 0 bases from V and 1 from J, leaving 13 bases between them. CDR3 DNA, as far as it was read: TGTGCCATCAGTGAGTCTCGTGCCGGGGTGAGCAATCAGCCC. Its protein product is CAISESRAGVSNQP. The whole CDR3 sequence reads CAISESRAGVSNQPQHF.

This clone was recorded at least ten times. The read terminates 3 residues ahead of where the CDR3 ends, so the germline J gene completes it. The chain couples TRBV6-1 to TRBJ1-2; D ambiguous. The CDR3 contains 14 residues. Trimming shortened V by 1 base and J by 2 bases, and 8 bases separated the two germline ends. From germline, CDR1 is MNHNS and CDR2 SASEGT. CDR3 protein: CASSEDSLNYGYTF. The sequenced CDR3 bases are TGTGCCAGCAGTGAAGACTCTCTCAACTATGGC.

This clone has only a few counts. It may be a read error: a sequence one base away is much more abundant. The read gets to within 3 residues of the CDR3 end, and the germline J gene fills in the rest. The gene calls are TRBV13 and TRBJ2-3; 7 nucleotides agree with TRBD2. CDR3 size: 14 residues. Germline V gene data show CDR1 as PRHDT and CDR2 as FYEKMQ (reference sequence). CDR3 protein: CASSGRGLGGTQYF. The part of the CDR3 DNA that was read is TGTGCCAGCAGCGGACGCGGACTAGGAGGGACG.

This clone was counted at least ten times. The read terminates 3 residues before the CDR3 end, so the remaining end is supplied by the germline J gene. The V gene is TRBV6-1, the J gene TRBJ2-5; 9 nucleotides match TRBD1. The CDR3 loop spans 15 amino acids. Germline V lookup: CDR1 MNHNS, CDR2 SASEGT. CDR3: CASSEARTGAGTQYF. CDR3 DNA (partial): TGTGCCAGCAGTGAAGCTCGGACAGGGGCCGGCACC.

At least ten counts were recorded for this clone. CDR3: CSAEGGTDSYEQYF. The part of the CDR3 DNA that was read is TGCAGTGCTGAAGGGGGGACAGACTCCTACGAG. The rearrangement links TRBV20-1 to TRBJ2-7; D might be TRBD1 (7 bases). The sequence runs out 3 residues before the end of the CDR3; the remainder is reconstructed from the germline J gene. This CDR3 contains 14 residues. V lost 5 bases and J lost 0, with 14 bases in between. Per the germline V gene, CDR1 is DFQATT and CDR2 is SNEGSKA (reference sequence).

The table lists this clone with many counts. The read terminates 3 residues ahead of where the CDR3 ends, so the germline J gene completes it. The V and J genes are TRBV7-2 and TRBJ2-4; D call uncertain. The germline CDR1 and CDR2 sequences are SGHTA and FQGNSA. The CDR3 extends over 12 amino acids. Trimming removed 5 bases at V and 9 bases at J, with 11 bases between. The CDR3 spells CASSPGLGIQYF. CDR3 DNA (partial): TGTGCCAGCAGCCCGGGTTTGGGCATT.

This clone has ten or more counts. The read ends 3 residues shy of where the CDR3 ends; the end is completed using the germline J gene. V gene TRBV7-6 combines with J gene TRBJ2-1, with TRBD1 identical over 10 bases. Trimming cost V 3 bases and J 2 bases; bases outside gene matches: 4. CDR1 and CDR2 from the germline V gene are SGHVS and FNYEAQ. This CDR3 comprises 16 residues. CDR3 region: CASSFSGTGAYNEQFF. CDR3 bases read: TGTGCCAGCAGCTTCTCCGGGACAGGGGCCTACAATGAG.

This clone was recorded at least ten times. Coverage ceases 3 residues before the CDR3 finishes, and the germline J gene fills in the end. The chain uses TRBV7-8 and TRBJ1-6, with 11 bases lining up with TRBD1. The CDR3 extends over 16 amino acids. CDR1 and CDR2 from the germline V gene are SGHVS and FQNEAQ. J lost 10 bases, V lost 5 bases, and 10 bases had no gene match. CDR3: CASSLGQGARGSPLHF. The DNA read from the CDR3 is TGTGCCAGCAGCCTTGGACAGGGGGCAAGGGGATCACCC.

This clone was counted ten times or more. The read is 3 residues too short to cover the CDR3 end, so that end is filled in from the germline J gene. The chain is built from TRBV6-1 and TRBJ2-3; a weak D match, TRBD2 (5 bases). The V gene's germline CDR1 is MNHNS and CDR2 SASEGT. Trimming cost V 4 bases and J 1 base, with 9 bases left between them. CDR3 length equals 14 residues. The CDR3 DNA, read in part, is TGTGCCAGCAGTGTTGGTAGCGGCACAGATACG. Its translation: CASSVGSGTDT. In full, the CDR3 is CASSVGSGTDTQYF.

This clone was detected many times. Read data end 3 residues before the CDR3 end; the end is taken from the germline J gene. The chain couples TRBV20-1 to TRBJ2-3; tentatively, D is TRBD2 (7 bases). Germline V gives CDR1 DFQATT, CDR2 SNEGSKA (reference sequence). The length of the CDR3 is 13 residues. This chain's CDR3 is CVLSGGAGDTQYF. CDR3 DNA, as far as it was read: TGCGTCTTGTCTGGGGGGGCAGGTGATACG.

This clone appeared many times. The read finishes 3 residues shy of the CDR3 end, and the germline J gene is used to complete it. This chain links TRBV6-1 with TRBJ1-5, with D perhaps TRBD1 (5 bases). CDR1 and CDR2 from the germline V gene are MNHNS and SASEGT. The CDR3 is made up of 14 amino acids. Trimming cost V 3 bases and J 6 bases, with 12 bases left between them. The part of the CDR3 DNA that was read is TGTGCCAGCAGTGAGGGGGGATTTGCTCAGCCC. It specifies CASSEGGFAQP. The whole CDR3 protein reads CASSEGGFAQPQHF.

Notes on this clone: The observed sequence ends 3 residues before the CDR3 terminus, with the missing tail filled in from the germline J gene. V is TRBV7-8 and J is TRBJ1-2; a weak D match, TRBD1 (5 bases). Germline CDR1 and CDR2: SGHVS and FQNEAQ. This CDR3 region has 15 residues. The CDR3 is CASSLGVQGSYDYTF. CDR3 bases read: TGTGCCAGCAGCTTAGGAGTCCAGGGCTCCTACGAC.

This clone was counted at least ten times. Read coverage stops 3 residues before the CDR3 terminus; the germline J gene supplies the remainder. The chain combines TRBV30 with TRBJ1-6; D perhaps matches TRBD1 (5 bases). With 5 bases removed from V and 10 bases from J, the gap between germline ends came to 9 bases. The CDR3 consists of 11 residues. Germline-derived CDR1 and CDR2 are GTSNPN and SVGIG (reference sequence). The CDR3 protein is CAWDGGSPLHF. CDR3 bases read: TGTGCCTGGGATGGGGGGTCACCC.

This clone came up many times. The observed sequence ends 3 residues before the CDR3 terminus, with the missing tail filled in from the germline J gene. The V and J genes are TRBV7-2 and TRBJ2-7; 10 bases agree with TRBD2. The CDR3 loop spans 14 amino acids. Germline CDR1 is SGHTA and CDR2 is FQGNSA. Trimming cost V 0 bases and J 4 bases; bases outside gene matches: 0. CDR3 bases read: TGTGCCAGCAGCTTAGCTAGCGGGGGGTACGAG. As protein: CASSLASGGYE. The complete CDR3 sequence is CASSLASGGYEQYF. Using reference TRBV7-2 and TRBJ2-7 for the parts outside the CDR3, the full variable domain is GAGVSQSPSNKVTEKGKDVELRCDPISGHTALYWYRQSLGQGLEFLIYFQGNSAPDKSGLPSDRFSAERTGGSVSTLTIQRTQQEDSAVYLCASSLASGGYEQYFGPGTRLTVT.

This clone was found many times. The CDR3 end lies 3 residues beyond the end of the read and is filled in from the germline J gene. V is TRBV11-2 and J is TRBJ2-7; perhaps TRBD1 as D (6 bases). This CDR3 has 15 amino acids. Germline V gene sequence: CDR1 SGHAT, CDR2 FQNNGV. V was trimmed by 1 base and J by 1 base, leaving 11 bases between them. The sequenced part of the CDR3 DNA is TGTGCCAGCAGCTTAGTGAGGACAGTGTCCTACGAG. Translated, it gives CASSLVRTVSYE. The full CDR3 reads CASSLVRTVSYEQYF.

This clone was recorded a few times. The CDR3 is cut off 3 residues early in the read; its end comes from the germline J gene. The chain has TRBV10-2 and TRBJ1-1, with D possibly being TRBD1 (5 bases). CDR1 WSHSY and CDR2 SAAADI come from the germline V gene. The CDR3 runs 12 residues. CDR3 in amino acids: CASKAGGTEAFF. The part of the CDR3 DNA that was read is TGCGCATCGAAAGCCGGGGGCACTGAA.

This clone was seen ten or more times. The missing CDR3 end, 3 residues past where the read stops, is filled in from the germline J gene. The gene calls are TRBV5-6 and TRBJ1-2; D gene uncertain. Trimming took off 1 base at V and 4 bases at J, with 14 bases between the two ends. Germline loops: CDR1 SGHDT, CDR2 YYEEEE. The CDR3 has 15 residues. Here the CDR3 reads CASSLRLRVSYGYTF. Partial CDR3 DNA: TGTGCCAGCAGCTTGCGGTTAAGGGTTAGCTATGGC. Based on the CDR3 plus reference TRBV5-6 and TRBJ1-2, the full variable domain is DAGVTQSPTHLIKTRGQQVTLRCSPKSGHDTVSWYQQALGQGPQFIFQYYEEEERQRGNFPDRFSGHQFPNYSSELNVNALLLGDSALYLCASSLRLRVSYGYTFGSGTRLTVV.

Turning to this clone: The CDR3 end lies 3 residues beyond the end of the read and is filled in from the germline J gene. The chain recombines TRBV7-7 with TRBJ2-3; the match to TRBD2 covers 10 bases. Germline-derived CDR1 and CDR2 are SSHAT and FNYEAQ (reference sequence). CDR3 length equals 17 residues. CDR3 loop: CASSLAYTSGAQETQYF. Partial CDR3 DNA: TGTGCCAGCAGCTTAGCATATACTAGCGGGGCCCAAGAGACG.

With regard to this clone: With the read ending 3 residues before the CDR3 end, the germline J gene is used to fill in that end. The chain combines TRBV19 with TRBJ2-3; 10 nucleotides line up with TRBD2. The CDR3 length is 15 residues. CDR1 and CDR2 from the germline V gene are LNHDA and SQIVND (reference sequence). V was pared by 8 bases and J by 0 bases, with 5 bases of the junction left unmatched. This CDR3 reads CASRAGGPSTDTQYF. The sequenced part of the CDR3 DNA is TGTGCCAGTCGAGCGGGGGGGCCAAGCACAGATACG.